The 2 T cell receptor beta chains in this list originate from one sample, sequenced in a study of PD-1 blockade in classical Hodgkin lymphoma. All trial patients relapsed after autologous stem cell transplantation. The table came from immunoSEQ multiplex PCR; TCRdb's copy has only in-frame clones and leaves some out. The sample has roughly 140,000 clones; under 85% are singletons. Material: peripheral blood mononuclear cells (PBMCs), obtained before the second cycle of nivolumab. All receptors derive from a human donor with classical Hodgkin lymphoma.

The CDR3 here is CASSHLVVYNEQFF. CDR3 nucleotide sequence: TGTGCCAGTAGCCATTTAGTTGTCTACAATGAGCAGTTCTTC. The gene calls are TRBV19 and TRBJ2-1; no clear D gene. Trimming cost V 6 bases and J 3 bases, with 12 bases left between them. This CDR3 contains 14 residues. Germline CDR1 and CDR2: LNHDA and SQIVND (reference sequence).

The chain uses TRBV10-3 and TRBJ1-5; D may be TRBD1 (6 bases). The germline CDR1 and CDR2 sequences are ENHRY and SYGVKD. V was shortened by 8 bases and J by 3 bases, with 17 bases between the two germline ends. The CDR3 spans 15 residues. The CDR3 here is CAIAELAGANQPQHF. CDR3 nucleotides: TGTGCCATCGCAGAATTGGCAGGGGCCAATCAGCCCCAGCATTTT.